Each of the 3 T cell receptor beta chains below was sequenced from the same sample in a study of blood T cell repertoires in COVID-19 (dated by TCRdb to 2020 to 2022). Library construction relied on the immunoSEQ multiplex PCR assay. Not all clones reach the TCRdb copy of this immuneACCESS table, which keeps in-frame sequences only. Checked studies attribute under half of the gap to unresolved V genes and leave the rest unexplained. Recorded for this sample are around 120,000 clones; roughly 89% of them occurred a single time. 3.5% to 4.5% of the sample comes from the top ten. The sequenced sample consisted of peripheral blood. The origin of the receptors is a woman aged 55-70 years with COVID-19, enrolled during active disease.

The chain links TRBV11-2 to TRBJ1-6; 9 bases are shared with TRBD1. Germline V gene sequence: CDR1 SGHAT, CDR2 FQNNGV. The CDR3 extends over 14 amino acids. With 5 bases clipped from V and 9 bases from J, the junction kept 5 bases outside the gene matches. CDR3 sequence (DNA): TGTGCCAGCAGCAAAGGGACAGGGATTTCACCCCTCCACTTT. Its protein is CASSKGTGISPLHF.

The chain has TRBV19 and TRBJ2-7, with TRBD1 matching 9 bases. Germline CDR1 reads LNHDA; CDR2 reads SQIVND (reference sequence). The CDR3 is made up of 13 amino acids. The trim removed 6 bases at V and 4 bases at J, leaving 4 bases unmatched. The CDR3 loop is CASSSGTGYEQYF. CDR3 sequence (DNA): TGTGCCAGTAGCTCTGGGACAGGGTACGAGCAGTACTTC.

This clone turned up a few times. The rearrangement joins TRBV19 to TRBJ1-1; TRBD1 agrees at 9 bases. Looked up from germline, CDR1 is LNHDA and CDR2 is SQIVND (reference sequence). There are 15 residues in the CDR3. The V and J ends lost 6 bases and 1 base, in that order; junction bases with no gene match: 6. CDR3 amino acids: CASRQRTGANTEAFF. CDR3 DNA sequence: TGTGCCAGTAGGCAACGGACAGGGGCGAACACTGAAGCTTTCTTT. Together with reference TRBV19 and TRBJ1-1, the CDR3 gives the full variable domain: DGGITQSPKYLFRKEGQNVTLSCEQNLNHDAMYWYRQDPGQGLRLIYYSQIVNDFQKGDIAEGYSVSREKKESFPLTVTSAQKNPTAFYLCASRQRTGANTEAFFGQGTRLTVV.